This paragraph covers one TCR beta chain sequence. This clonotype has a handful of counts. It has no known antigen specificity. Base qualities were left out, and no much larger clone turns up one base away. The data derive from a study of T cell repertoires in cytomegalovirus infection (dated by TCRdb to between 2018 and 2020). For the wider study: The peptide stimulations were aimed at well-studied HLA-B-restricted epitopes as well as recently identified HLA-C-restricted CMV epitopes, whose presentation resists viral immunomodulation. Donor HLA type was relevant to the analysis, as public TCR beta signatures indicated carriage of CMV infection together with the matching HLA type.

The reads were generated on an Illumina HiSeq 1500. The public reads were run again by TCRdb, first through fastp at Q25 and then through MiXCR, and only productive beta chains were kept. Rows with a matching CDR3 protein are joined into one entry that keeps the most common DNA and genes. This sample holds about half a million distinct CDR3 sequences; 30% to 40% were observed only once. The ten top clones hold around a sixth of the sample. The full study reports these points: The ex vivo response was dominated by HLA-C-restricted CMV-specific TCR beta clonotypes, and the single most frequent clonotype in two of eight donors was supplied by these HLA-C-restricted clonotypes. In both this cohort and an independent cohort of some 350 donors, the cumulative frequency of public TCR beta family members distinguished carriers of CMV infection plus the relevant HLA type.

Read against the paper, the sample's treatment or condition label means: in vitro stimulation with specific CMV peptide epitopes to enrich CMV-specific T cells. The CDR3 holds 13 amino acids from the cysteine to the phenylalanine. Of all the DNA, just the CDR3 is kept, 39 bases in frame from base 1. For CDR1 and CDR2, the germline V gene lists MRHNA and SNTAGT. Deletion took 3 bases off V and 0 bases off J, with a span of 2 bases between the germline ends. The chain links TRBV6-4 with TRBJ2-2; the D gene lacks a confident call. Sequencing used cultured PBMCs, obtained from culture after CMV antigen stimulation. The TCR comes from a human donor in good health (CMV status not recorded). Some clones in this sample may be carry-over from other donors' samples. The CDR3 reads CASSETNTGELFF. At the DNA level, the sequence is TGTGCCAGCAGTGAGACGAACACCGGGGAGCTGTTTTTT.